What follows are 17 T cell receptor beta chains derived from one specimen sequenced in a study of cytomegalovirus exposure and HLA in healthy donors. Primers: 60 Vbeta forward and 13 Jbeta reverse. TCRdb's table, derived via immunoSEQ multiplex PCR, lists solely in-frame clones and lacks some. In the table there are 130,000 to 150,000 clones, just under 85% of which are singletons. Material: PBMCs. The origin of the receptors is a man aged 40-55 years in good health and CMV-seropositive.

V and J are TRBV15 and TRBJ2-5; D possibly corresponds to TRBD2 (5 bases). CDR3 length equals 15 residues. Germline CDR1 LNHNV, CDR2 YYDKDF (reference sequence). V was pared by 5 bases and J by 0 bases, with 13 bases between. The DNA for the CDR3 is TGTGCCACCAGCCCGGACTGGGAATACCAAGAGACCCAGTACTTC. Translation gives CATSPDWEYQETQYF.

V gene TRBV4-2 combines with J gene TRBJ2-5, with a weak D call TRBD2 (5 bases). Germline V gives CDR1 LGHNA, CDR2 YNFKEQ. This CDR3 contains 14 residues. V lost 1 base and J 11 bases, leaving 17 bases between the germline ends. CDR3 amino acids: CASSQAVGAKEQYF. CDR3 nucleotide sequence: TGTGCCAGCAGCCAAGCGGTGGGAGCGAAAGAGCAGTACTTC.

The chain carries TRBV19 and TRBJ2-2, with 8 bases that match TRBD1. Germline trimming cut 5 bases from V and 4 bases from J; bases unmatched to any gene: 6. The germline CDR1 and CDR2 sequences are LNHDA and SQIVND (reference sequence). This CDR3 contains 15 residues. The CDR3 DNA is TGTGCCAGTAGTGTACAGGGGGGTGTCACCGGGGAGCTGTTTTTT. This encodes CASSVQGGVTGELFF. The full variable domain, rest sourced from reference TRBV19 and TRBJ2-2, is DGGITQSPKYLFRKEGQNVTLSCEQNLNHDAMYWYRQDPGQGLRLIYYSQIVNDFQKGDIAEGYSVSREKKESFPLTVTSAQKNPTAFYLCASSVQGGVTGELFFGEGSRLTVL.

The chain employs TRBV27 and TRBJ1-1; 8 nucleotides line up with TRBD1. Unmatched junction bases numbered 4, after V lost 5 bases and J lost 5 bases. Germline CDR1 and CDR2: MNHEY and SMNVEV (reference sequence). The CDR3 loop spans 13 amino acids. The CDR3 spells CASSIDRGTEAFF. The CDR3 DNA is TGTGCCAGCAGTATCGACAGGGGAACTGAAGCTTTCTTT.

The chain has TRBV11-3 and TRBJ1-3; D unresolved. This CDR3 has 15 residues. The V end lost 0 bases, the J end lost 0 bases, and 6 bases lay between the germline ends. The germline CDR1 and CDR2 sequences are SGHNT and YENEEA. The CDR3 nucleotides are TGTGCCAGCAGCTTAGAGCCTAGCTCTGGAAACACCATATATTTT. This gives the protein CASSLEPSSGNTIYF.

The rearrangement joins TRBV11-2 to TRBJ2-1; 7 positions agree with TRBD2. Trimming at V came to 5 bases and at J to 9 bases, leaving 4 bases not matched to a gene. In germline, CDR1 is SGHAT, CDR2 FQNNGV. This CDR3 has 12 amino acids. This chain's CDR3 is CASSRLAGEQFF. The CDR3, as DNA: TGTGCCAGCAGCCGTTTAGCGGGTGAGCAGTTCTTC.

The CDR3 loop is CASSRTGLRSGNTIYF. CDR3 nucleotides: TGTGCCAGCAGTAGAACAGGGCTACGCTCTGGAAACACCATATATTTT. The rearrangement links TRBV27 to TRBJ1-3; the D gene is possibly TRBD1 (6 bases). V lost 5 bases to trimming and J lost 0 bases, with 14 bases between them. The length of the CDR3 is 16 residues. The germline V gene encodes CDR1 MNHEY and CDR2 SMNVEV (reference sequence).

This clone was counted once. The CDR3 nucleotides are TGTGCCAGCAGCTTCGGGCAGCGGGGCTCCTACAATGAGCAGTTCTTC. Translation: CASSFGQRGSYNEQFF. The chain employs TRBV5-6 and TRBJ2-1, with TRBD2 identical over 7 bases. J gave up 0 bases and V 2 bases, and 5 bases lay outside the gene matches. The germline V gene has CDR1 SGHDT and CDR2 YYEEEE. CDR3 length: 16 residues.

The gene calls are TRBV19 and TRBJ2-3, with unresolved D. Per germline, CDR1 LNHDA and CDR2 SQIVND (reference sequence). This CDR3 region has 14 residues. V dropped 5 bases and J dropped 0 bases, with 9 bases sitting between them. The CDR3 DNA reads as TGTGCCAGTAGTGACACCTCAAGCACAGATACGCAGTATTTT. Residues: CASSDTSSTDTQYF.

The chain is built from TRBV9 and TRBJ2-1; no firm D call. Germline loops: CDR1 SGDLS, CDR2 YYNGEE. Trimming stripped 0 bases from V and 4 bases from J, with 5 bases between. This CDR3 is built from 13 residues. The CDR3: CASSVVAYNEQFF. For the CDR3, the DNA is TGTGCCAGCAGCGTAGTAGCTTACAATGAGCAGTTCTTC.

This chain links TRBV10-3 with TRBJ2-7; 7 nucleotides agree with TRBD1. After removal of 10 bases from V and 5 bases from J, the junction contained 8 bases not matched to a gene. CDR3 length: 12 residues. Germline V gene lookup returns CDR1 ENHRY and CDR2 SYGVKD. CDR3 sequence: CATQTGINEQYF. The CDR3 nucleotides read TGTGCCACTCAGACAGGGATCAACGAGCAGTACTTC.

The rearrangement joins TRBV5-1 to TRBJ2-5; a possible D gene is TRBD2 (6 bases). This CDR3 region has 14 residues. Trimming stripped 3 bases from V and 3 bases from J, with 12 bases between. CDR1 is SGHRS and CDR2 is YFSETQ in the germline V gene. Written as DNA, the CDR3 is TGCGCCAGCAGCTGGAGGGACTCAGAAGAGACCCAGTACTTC. This encodes CASSWRDSEETQYF.

V usage is TRBV18 and J usage is TRBJ1-2; 9 bases fit TRBD1. V lost 4 bases to trimming and J lost 7 bases; unmatched junction nucleotides: 10. Per the germline V gene, CDR1 is KGHSH and CDR2 is LQKENI. The CDR3 length is 15 residues. Written as DNA, the CDR3 is TGTGCCAGCTCACGAACCCCGGGACAGGGAGCTGGCTACACCTTC. Translating it yields CASSRTPGQGAGYTF.

This chain connects TRBV7-9 to TRBJ2-7; a possible D gene is TRBD2 (6 bases). Germline V gene sequence: CDR1 SEHNR, CDR2 FQNEAQ (reference sequence). The V end was cut by 4 bases, the J end by 2 bases, with 24 bases between. The CDR3 covers 18 residues. The DNA of the CDR3 is TGTGCCAGCAGCTCCCGACGGATAGGCGGGACGGGAACCTACGAGCAGTACTTC. It encodes CASSSRRIGGTGTYEQYF.

The chain uses TRBV7-2 and TRBJ1-3; perhaps TRBD1 as D (5 bases). CDR3 length: 15 amino acids. Trimming shortened V by 5 bases and J by 0 bases, and 11 bases separated the two germline ends. The germline CDR1 and CDR2 sequences are SGHTA and FQGNSA. The CDR3 DNA reads as TGTGCCAGCAGCACAACAGGTGACTCTGGAAACACCATATATTTT. Its protein is CASSTTGDSGNTIYF. The complete variable domain, with remaining parts taken from reference TRBV7-2 and TRBJ1-3, reads GAGVSQSPSNKVTEKGKDVELRCDPISGHTALYWYRQSLGQGLEFLIYFQGNSAPDKSGLPSDRFSAERTGGSVSTLTIQRTQQEDSAVYLCASSTTGDSGNTIYFGEGSWLTVV.

This chain links TRBV10-1 with TRBJ2-5; D is undetermined. CDR1 and CDR2 (germline): WNHNN, SYGVQD (reference sequence). The CDR3 loop spans 12 amino acids. V was trimmed by 4 bases and J by 11 bases, leaving 14 bases between them. As DNA, the CDR3 is TGCGCCAGCAGTGTGAATAGGAGAGAGCAGTACTTC. Translating gives CASSVNRREQYF.

The chain links TRBV30 to TRBJ2-1, with D perhaps TRBD1 (5 bases). V lost 5 bases, J lost 8 bases, and 13 bases lay in between. This CDR3 region has 12 residues. Germline V gene lookup returns CDR1 GTSNPN and CDR2 SVGIG (reference sequence). CDR3 bases: TGTGCCTGGGGGCAGGGTACCCATGAGCAGTTCTTC. This encodes CAWGQGTHEQFF.